These 12 T cell receptor beta chains were all obtained from the same sample, sequenced in a study of T cells after posttransplantation cyclophosphamide. Assay used: immunoSEQ multiplex PCR; TCRdb lists only in-frame clones, some missing. The sample lists about 28,000 clones, around 86% seen once, with around 3.5% in the top ten. The specimen was PBMCs. Receptors originate from a man in his fifties.

This clone occurred a few times. The V call is TRBV19, the J call TRBJ1-1, with D tentatively TRBD1 (6 bases). V was clipped by 5 bases and J by 0 bases, with 10 bases between them. Germline V lookup: CDR1 LNHDA, CDR2 SQIVND (reference sequence). The CDR3 extends over 14 amino acids. The CDR3 bases are TGTGCCAGTAGTCCTCGGACAGTGAACACTGAAGCTTTCTTT. Translated: CASSPRTVNTEAFF.

The chain links TRBV7-3 to TRBJ1-1, with 7 bases fitting TRBD1. In germline, CDR1 is SGHTA, CDR2 FQGTGA. The CDR3 loop spans 13 amino acids. The J segment lost 7 bases and the V segment lost 5 bases, leaving 7 bases of the junction unmatched. CDR3 loop: CASSRDRDSEAFF. DNA of the CDR3: TGTGCCAGCAGCCGAGACAGGGACAGTGAAGCTTTCTTT.

This rearrangement joins TRBV19 to TRBJ2-7; TRBD1 matches 10 bases. The CDR3 runs 14 residues. With V trimmed by 6 bases and J by 2 bases, 4 bases remained unmatched. Germline CDR1 reads LNHDA; CDR2 reads SQIVND (reference sequence). As DNA, the CDR3 is TGTGCCAGTAGGCGGACAGGGGGAGCCTACGAGCAGTACTTC. Translated, it gives CASRRTGGAYEQYF.

The chain recombines TRBV2 with TRBJ1-5, with D maybe TRBD1 (6 bases). CDR1 is SNHLY, CDR2 FYNNEI, per germline. The CDR3 has 18 amino acids. V was cut by 2 bases and J by 0 bases, with 17 bases left in between. The CDR3 is CASSESGGPSDSNQPQHF. In nucleotides, the CDR3 is TGTGCCAGCAGTGAATCGGGGGGGCCAAGTGATAGCAATCAGCCCCAGCATTTT.

This sequence joins TRBV15 and TRBJ1-1, with 11 bases that match TRBD1. Trimming took 5 bases from V and 6 from J; bases not matched to a gene: 17. Germline assignment: CDR1 LNHNV and CDR2 YYDKDF (reference sequence). The CDR3 is 18 amino acids. CDR3 loop: CATSGRGQGGRQDSEAFF. The CDR3 bases are TGTGCCACCAGCGGCCGGGGACAGGGGGGAAGGCAAGATTCTGAAGCTTTCTTT.

The V call is TRBV5-1, the J call TRBJ2-7; D ambiguous. The CDR3 covers 14 residues. Germline CDR1 and CDR2: SGHRS and YFSETQ. Trimming left V 2 bases short and J 3 bases short, with 12 bases between. As DNA, the CDR3 is TGCGCCAGCAGCTTTCAAGTTTTCGGCTACGAGCAGTACTTC. Translation gives CASSFQVFGYEQYF.

The chain carries TRBV27 and TRBJ1-5, with D hard to call. The CDR3 runs to 15 residues. V lost 8 bases and J 2 bases, leaving 16 bases between the germline ends. The germline V gene has CDR1 MNHEY and CDR2 SMNVEV (reference sequence). Here the CDR3 DNA reads TGTGCCAGCGCCAGTCGGGGTGGCGGCAATCAGCCCCAGCATTTT. Protein: CASASRGGGNQPQHF.

The V and J genes are TRBV9 and TRBJ2-1; D gene ambiguous. Germline V gives CDR1 SGDLS, CDR2 YYNGEE. The CDR3 runs 12 residues. V was clipped by 5 bases and J by 2 bases, with 5 bases between them. CDR3 sequence reads: CASSLTYNEQFF. CDR3 in DNA: TGTGCCAGCAGTTTAACCTACAATGAGCAGTTCTTC.

The V and J genes are TRBV27 and TRBJ1-1; TRBD1 agrees at 8 bases. The CDR3 is 14 residues long. Per germline, CDR1 MNHEY and CDR2 SMNVEV (reference sequence). Unmatched junction bases numbered 6, after V lost 6 bases and J lost 3 bases. The CDR3 bases are TGTGCCAGCAGGCAACAGGGGGTGTACACTGAAGCTTTCTTT. Its protein is CASRQQGVYTEAFF.

The rearrangement links TRBV15 to TRBJ2-7; tentative D call: TRBD1 (6 bases). V lost 3 bases and J lost 4, with 10 bases in between. The CDR3 has 13 residues. The germline V gene encodes CDR1 LNHNV and CDR2 YYDKDF (reference sequence). This chain's CDR3 is CATSSPQGYEQYF. Here the CDR3 DNA reads TGTGCCACCAGCAGCCCCCAGGGGTACGAGCAGTACTTC.

This sequence joins TRBV6-5 and TRBJ2-2; TRBD1 is a possible D gene (6 bases). Trimming shortened V by 0 bases and J by 7 bases, and 9 bases separated the two germline ends. This CDR3 has 14 residues. The germline V gene encodes CDR1 MNHEY and CDR2 SVGAGI. This CDR3 reads CASSYSIGGGELFF. The CDR3 DNA is TGTGCCAGCAGTTACTCGATAGGGGGCGGGGAGCTGTTTTTT.

The chain links TRBV5-4 to TRBJ2-1; TRBD1 agrees at 8 bases. This CDR3 contains 16 residues. Per the germline V gene, CDR1 is SGHNT and CDR2 is YYREEE (reference sequence). V trimming: 0 bases; J trimming: 4 bases; junction bases outside the gene matches: 6. The DNA for the CDR3 is TGTGCCAGCAGCTTGGGGACAGGGATTAGATACAATGAGCAGTTCTTC. This codes for CASSLGTGIRYNEQFF.